These T cell receptor beta chains were read from a single sample in a study of T cells after yellow fever vaccination. One entry per CDR3 protein, called by TCRdb with MiXCR from the 5' RACE reads. The sample has roughly 240,000 distinct CDR3 sequences, about 7% seen once. Sequenced material: CD4+ T cells sorted from PBMCs, taken on the day of the yellow fever booster vaccination. The source is a man aged 30 to 45 who received the YFV17D yellow fever vaccine. Each CDR3 is given with its conserved first and last residue. A D gene is named only where the DNA matches it firmly.

>TRBJ2-5|NA|TRBV5-1
CASSFGNVEETQYF
>TRBJ2-7|TRBD2|TRBV20-1
CSARDLGLAGGRSYEQYF
>TRBJ1-1|NA|TRBV12-3/TRBV12-4
CASSPTATMNTEAFF
>TRBJ2-2|NA|TRBV27
CASRTLKSGARDTGELFF
>TRBJ2-1|TRBD1|TRBV7-9
CASSLWDRVNEQFF
>TRBJ1-1|NA|TRBV3-1
CASSQGRGVEAFF
>TRBJ1-1|NA|TRBV7-6
CASSLSFGSTEAFF
>TRBJ1-4|NA|TRBV29-1
CSVDLAGKNEKLFF
>TRBJ2-1|TRBD2|TRBV20-1
CSGAGGLNEQFF
>TRBJ1-1|NA|TRBV5-1
CASNAPGLVSTEAFF
>TRBJ2-3|NA|TRBV12-5
CASGLVGYTQYF
>TRBJ2-7|TRBD2|TRBV20-1
CSGRGLAETYEQYF
>TRBJ1-2|NA|TRBV12-3/TRBV12-4
CASSLGVTQGNYGYTF
>TRBJ2-3|NA|TRBV7-2
CASSYGYSTDTQYF
>TRBJ1-1|NA|TRBV30
CAWSKGEGEAFF
>TRBJ2-1|NA|TRBV5-1
CASSLVPGSDEQFF
>TRBJ2-5|NA|TRBV29-1
CSASDGFQETQYF
>TRBJ1-2|TRBD1|TRBV20-1
CCARDVRTGRRSGGYTF
>TRBJ2-5|NA|TRBV29-1
CSVRPGVGETQYF
>TRBJ1-5|NA|TRBV24-1
CATSDRTANNQPQHF
>TRBJ2-7|NA|TRBV6-1
CASSIRGGTGTFSYEQYF
>TRBJ2-1|TRBD1|TRBV19
CASTSDDRGIGNEQFF
>TRBJ2-1|TRBD1|TRBV7-3
CASSPRRTGGINEQFF
>TRBJ2-7|NA|TRBV12-3/TRBV12-4
CASSFGEVEQYF